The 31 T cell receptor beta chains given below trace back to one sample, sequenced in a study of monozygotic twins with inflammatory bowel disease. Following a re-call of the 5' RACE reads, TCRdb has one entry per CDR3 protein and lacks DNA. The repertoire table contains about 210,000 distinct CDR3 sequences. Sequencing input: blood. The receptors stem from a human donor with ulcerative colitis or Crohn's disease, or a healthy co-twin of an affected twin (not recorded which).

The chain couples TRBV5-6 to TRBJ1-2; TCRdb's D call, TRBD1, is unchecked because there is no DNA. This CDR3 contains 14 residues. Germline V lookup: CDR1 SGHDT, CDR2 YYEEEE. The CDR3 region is CASSSPGQGNGYTF.

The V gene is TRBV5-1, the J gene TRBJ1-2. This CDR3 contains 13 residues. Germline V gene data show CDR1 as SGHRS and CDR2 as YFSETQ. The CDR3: CASSLGILGGYTF.

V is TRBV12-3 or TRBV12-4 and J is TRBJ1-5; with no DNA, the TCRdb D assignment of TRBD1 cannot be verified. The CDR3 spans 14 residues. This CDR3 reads CATSGTGGNQPQHF.

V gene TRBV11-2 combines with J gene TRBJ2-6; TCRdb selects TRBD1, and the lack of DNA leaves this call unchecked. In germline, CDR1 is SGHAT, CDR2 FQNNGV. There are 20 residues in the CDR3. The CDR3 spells CASSFDSTGDNDSGANVLTF. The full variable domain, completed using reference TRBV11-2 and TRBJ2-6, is EAGVAQSPRYKIIEKRQSVAFWCNPISGHATLYWYQQILGQGPKLLIQFQNNGVVDDSQLPKDRFSAERLKGVDSTLKIQPAKLEDSAVYLCASSFDSTGDNDSGANVLTFGAGSRLTVL.

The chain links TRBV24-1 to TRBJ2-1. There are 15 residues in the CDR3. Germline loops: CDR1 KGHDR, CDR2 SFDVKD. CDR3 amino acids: CATSDSGGSYNEQFF.

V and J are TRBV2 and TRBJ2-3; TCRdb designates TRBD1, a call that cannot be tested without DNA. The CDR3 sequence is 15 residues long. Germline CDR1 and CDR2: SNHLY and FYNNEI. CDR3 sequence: CASTPPGVSTDTQYF.

CDR3 in amino acids: CASREGETQYF. This sequence joins TRBV12-3 or TRBV12-4 and TRBJ2-5. The CDR3 sequence is 11 residues long.

CDR3: CASSYSRRATSPYNEQFF. The V call is TRBV6-5, the J call TRBJ2-1; lacking DNA, the TRBD2 call made by TCRdb goes unchecked. The germline CDR1 and CDR2 sequences are MNHEY and SVGAGI. This CDR3 region has 18 residues.

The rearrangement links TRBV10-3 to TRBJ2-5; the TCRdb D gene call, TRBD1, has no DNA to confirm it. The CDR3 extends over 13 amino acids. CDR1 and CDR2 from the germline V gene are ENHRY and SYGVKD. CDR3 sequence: CAISDRAQETQYF.

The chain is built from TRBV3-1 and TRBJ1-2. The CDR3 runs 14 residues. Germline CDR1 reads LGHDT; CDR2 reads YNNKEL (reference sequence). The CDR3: CASSQLSPNYGYTF. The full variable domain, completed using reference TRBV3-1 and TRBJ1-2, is DTAVSQTPKYLVTQMGNDKSIKCEQNLGHDTMYWYKQDSKKFLKIMFSYNNKELIINETVPNRFSPKSPDKAHLNLHINSLELGDSAVYFCASSQLSPNYGYTFGSGTRLTVV.

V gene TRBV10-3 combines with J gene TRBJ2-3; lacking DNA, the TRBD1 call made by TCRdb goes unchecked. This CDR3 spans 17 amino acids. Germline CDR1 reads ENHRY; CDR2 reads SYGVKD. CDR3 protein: CAISESTGQAGTDTQYF.

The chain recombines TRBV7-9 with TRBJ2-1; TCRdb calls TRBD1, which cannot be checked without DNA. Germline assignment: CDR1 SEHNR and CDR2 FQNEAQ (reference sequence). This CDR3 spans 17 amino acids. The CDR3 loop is CASSLVQGQGSYNEQFF.

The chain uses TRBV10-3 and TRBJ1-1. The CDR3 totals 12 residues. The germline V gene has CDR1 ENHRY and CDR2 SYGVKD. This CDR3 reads CAISEGGTEAFF.

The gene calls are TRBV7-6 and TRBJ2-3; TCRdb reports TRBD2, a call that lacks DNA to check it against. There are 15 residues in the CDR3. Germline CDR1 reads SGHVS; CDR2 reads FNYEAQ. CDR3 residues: CASSLSGARTDTQYF.

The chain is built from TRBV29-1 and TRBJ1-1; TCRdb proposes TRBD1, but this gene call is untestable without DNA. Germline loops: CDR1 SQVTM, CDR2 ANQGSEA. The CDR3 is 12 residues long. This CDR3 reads CSAGGMNTEAFF.

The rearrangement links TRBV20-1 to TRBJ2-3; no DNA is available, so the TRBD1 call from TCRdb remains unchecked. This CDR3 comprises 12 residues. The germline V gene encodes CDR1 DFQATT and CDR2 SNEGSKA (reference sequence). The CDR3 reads CSAAGSTDTQYF.

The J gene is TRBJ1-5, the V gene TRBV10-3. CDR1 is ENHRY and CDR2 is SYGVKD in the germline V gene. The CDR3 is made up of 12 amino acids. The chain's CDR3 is CAISESMQPQHF.

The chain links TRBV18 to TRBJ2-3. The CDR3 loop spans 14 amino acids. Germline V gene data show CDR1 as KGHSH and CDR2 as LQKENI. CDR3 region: CASSPPRATDTQYF.

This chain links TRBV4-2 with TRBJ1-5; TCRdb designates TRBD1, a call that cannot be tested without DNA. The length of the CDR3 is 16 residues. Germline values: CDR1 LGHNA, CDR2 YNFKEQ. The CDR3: CASSQEGEYSNQPQHF.

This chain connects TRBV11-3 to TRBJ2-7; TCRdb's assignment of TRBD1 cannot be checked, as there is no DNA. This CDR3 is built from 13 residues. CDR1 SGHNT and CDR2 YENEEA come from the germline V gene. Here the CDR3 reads CASSMGQSYEQYF.

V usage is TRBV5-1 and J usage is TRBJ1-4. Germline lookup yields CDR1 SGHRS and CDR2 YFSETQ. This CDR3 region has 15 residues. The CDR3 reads CASSTSGTSFEKLFF. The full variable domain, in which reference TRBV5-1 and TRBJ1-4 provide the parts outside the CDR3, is KAGVTQTPRYLIKTRGQQVTLSCSPISGHRSVSWYQQTPGQGLQFLFEYFSETQRNKGNFPGRFSGRQFSNSRSEMNVSTLELGDSALYLCASSTSGTSFEKLFFGSGTQLSVL.

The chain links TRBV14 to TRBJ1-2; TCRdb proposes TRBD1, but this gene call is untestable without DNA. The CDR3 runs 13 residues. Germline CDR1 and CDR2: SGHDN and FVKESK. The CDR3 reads CASSPRQGDGYTF.

CDR3 loop: CASSFEGSPLHF. The chain links TRBV28 to TRBJ1-6. Germline lookup yields CDR1 MDHEN and CDR2 SYDVKM. The CDR3 has 12 residues.

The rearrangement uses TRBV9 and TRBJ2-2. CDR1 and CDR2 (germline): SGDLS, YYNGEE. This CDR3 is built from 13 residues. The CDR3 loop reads CASSESNTGELFF.

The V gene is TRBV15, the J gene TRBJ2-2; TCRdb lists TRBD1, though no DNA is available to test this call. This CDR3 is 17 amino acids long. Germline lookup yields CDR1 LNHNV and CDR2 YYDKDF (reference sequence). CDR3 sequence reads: CATSRDLGQLITGELFF.

This CDR3 is CASSLGAGVETQYF. This chain joins TRBV5-1 and TRBJ2-5; TCRdb picks TRBD1, but there is no DNA to check that call. CDR3 size: 14 residues. The V gene's germline CDR1 is SGHRS and CDR2 YFSETQ.

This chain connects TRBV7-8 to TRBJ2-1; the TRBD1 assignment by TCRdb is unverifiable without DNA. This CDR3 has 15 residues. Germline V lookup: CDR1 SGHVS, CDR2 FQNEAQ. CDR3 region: CASSAHGRSYNEQFF.

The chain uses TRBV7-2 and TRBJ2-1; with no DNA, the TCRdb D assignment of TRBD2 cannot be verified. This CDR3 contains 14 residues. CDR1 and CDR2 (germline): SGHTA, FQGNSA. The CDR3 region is CASSLGLAGGREFF.

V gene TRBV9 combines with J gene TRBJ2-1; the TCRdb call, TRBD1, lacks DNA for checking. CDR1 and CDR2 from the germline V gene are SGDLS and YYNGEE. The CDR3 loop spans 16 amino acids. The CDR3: CASSVGWTGADNEQFF.

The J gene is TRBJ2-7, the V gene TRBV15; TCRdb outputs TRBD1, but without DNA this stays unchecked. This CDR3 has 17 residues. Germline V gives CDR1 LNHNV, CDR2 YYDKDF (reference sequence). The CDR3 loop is CATSTEWVPQGGYEQYF.

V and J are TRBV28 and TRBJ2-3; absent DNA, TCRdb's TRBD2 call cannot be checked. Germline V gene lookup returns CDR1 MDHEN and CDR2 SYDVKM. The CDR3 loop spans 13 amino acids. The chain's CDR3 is CASKRGGTDTQYF. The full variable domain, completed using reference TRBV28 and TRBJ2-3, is DVKVTQSSRYLVKRTGEKVFLECVQDMDHENMFWYRQDPGLGLRLIYFSYDVKMKEKGDIPEGYSVSREKKERFSLILESASTNQTSMYLCASKRGGTDTQYFGPGTRLTVL.